Following are 19 T cell receptor beta chains from one sample sequenced in a study of cytomegalovirus exposure and HLA in healthy donors. Vbeta (60) and Jbeta (13) primers were used in the PCR. Only in-frame clones appear in the TCRdb table, and some are missing; sequencing was by immunoSEQ multiplex PCR. This repertoire shows about 200,000 clones, about three quarters found once; its top ten account for around a sixth. Sequencing was done on a sample of PBMCs. These receptors came from a man aged 40-49 years in good health and CMV-seronegative.

There are a few counts of this clone. The V and J genes are TRBV5-4 and TRBJ2-5; D possibly corresponds to TRBD2 (6 bases). Deletions cut 4 bases from V and 7 bases from J, with 23 bases between. The V gene's germline CDR1 is SGHNT and CDR2 YYREEE (reference sequence). This CDR3 spans 16 amino acids. For the CDR3, the DNA is TGTGCCAGCAGCCCCGGGACTCTGATCGGCGAAGGGACCCAGTACTTC. Translating gives CASSPGTLIGEGTQYF.

This sequence joins TRBV9 and TRBJ1-2, with 12 bases identical to TRBD1. Germline V lookup: CDR1 SGDLS, CDR2 YYNGEE. With 0 bases clipped from V and 2 bases from J, the junction kept 5 bases outside the gene matches. The CDR3 covers 17 residues. CDR3 DNA: TGTGCCAGCAGCGTAGCCCCGGGACAGGGGGCGAACTATGGCTACACCTTC. This translates into CASSVAPGQGANYGYTF. The variable domain in full, completed from reference TRBV9 and TRBJ1-2, reads DSGVTQTPKHLITATGQRVTLRCSPRSGDLSVYWYQQSLDQGLQFLIQYYNGEERAKGNILERFSAQQFPDLHSELNLSSLELGDSALYFCASSVAPGQGANYGYTFGSGTRLTVV.

The rearrangement links TRBV7-2 to TRBJ2-4; 12 bases align to TRBD2. The length of the CDR3 is 18 residues. Germline trimming cut 5 bases from V and 0 bases from J; bases unmatched to any gene: 8. CDR1 is SGHTA and CDR2 is FQGNSA in the germline V gene. For the CDR3, the DNA is TGTGCCAGCAGCCCGGGACTAGCGGGTTTCCTAGCCAAAAACATTCAGTACTTC. Translating it yields CASSPGLAGFLAKNIQYF. Full variable domain (remainder filled in from reference TRBV7-2 and TRBJ2-4): GAGVSQSPSNKVTEKGKDVELRCDPISGHTALYWYRQSLGQGLEFLIYFQGNSAPDKSGLPSDRFSAERTGGSVSTLTIQRTQQEDSAVYLCASSPGLAGFLAKNIQYFGAGTRLSVL.

The V gene is TRBV6-1, the J gene TRBJ2-1, with TRBD2 matching 11 bases. Germline CDR1 and CDR2: MNHNS and SASEGT. This CDR3 has 15 amino acids. Trimming cost V 4 bases and J 9 bases; bases outside gene matches: 8. CDR3 sequence (DNA): TGTGCCAGCAGTGGAGGAAGTAGCGGGGGGGTTGAGCAGTTCTTC. Translating it yields CASSGGSSGGVEQFF.

This CDR3 reads CASSDAAGDRSEQYF. CDR3 coding DNA: TGTGCCAGCAGTGACGCGGCAGGGGATCGATCCGAGCAGTACTTC. This chain joins TRBV2 and TRBJ2-7; tentatively, D is TRBD1 (6 bases). CDR3 length equals 15 residues. V lost 3 bases to trimming and J lost 6 bases, with 18 bases between them. In germline, CDR1 is SNHLY, CDR2 FYNNEI.

This sequence joins TRBV10-2 and TRBJ1-3, with 7 bases fitting TRBD1. CDR1 and CDR2 (germline): WSHSY, SAAADI. With 2 bases clipped from V and 3 bases from J, the junction kept 10 bases outside the gene matches. This CDR3 contains 17 residues. CDR3 residues: CASSEAISGGYGNTIYF. The CDR3, as DNA: TGCGCCAGCAGTGAGGCAATCTCAGGGGGATATGGAAACACCATATATTTT.

CDR3 nucleotides: TGTGCCAGTCTCAGGGCTGAGTACGAGCAGTACTTC. Protein product: CASLRAEYEQYF. The rearrangement uses TRBV6-6 and TRBJ2-7; D is possibly TRBD1 (5 bases). Germline V lookup: CDR1 MNHNY, CDR2 SVGAGI (reference sequence). The CDR3 consists of 12 residues. V lost 9 bases to trimming and J lost 4 bases, with 13 bases between them.

The chain has TRBV11-3 and TRBJ2-1; 9 bases fit TRBD1. J was trimmed by 8 bases and V by 4 bases; bases with no gene match: 9. Germline V CDR1 and CDR2: SGHNT, YENEEA. The CDR3 loop spans 15 amino acids. CDR3 loop: CASSSDRGVDDEQFF. In DNA, the CDR3 is TGTGCCAGCAGCTCCGACAGGGGGGTGGACGATGAGCAGTTCTTC.

This chain uses TRBV9 with TRBJ1-2; the match to TRBD1 covers 7 bases. The length of the CDR3 is 13 residues. CDR1 and CDR2 from the germline V gene are SGDLS and YYNGEE. With V trimmed by 0 bases and J by 5 bases, 1 base remained unmatched. The CDR3 reads CASSVEQGYGYTF. CDR3 sequence (DNA): TGTGCCAGCAGCGTAGAACAGGGGTATGGCTACACCTTC.

V and J are TRBV18 and TRBJ1-5; TRBD1 might be the D (6 bases). CDR1 KGHSH and CDR2 LQKENI come from the germline V gene. The CDR3 has 15 residues. V lost 3 bases and J 0 bases, leaving 9 bases between the germline ends. CDR3 DNA sequence: TGTGCCAGCTCACCTTTACAGGGTAGCAATCAGCCCCAGCATTTT. Its protein product is CASSPLQGSNQPQHF.

This clone was seen only once. V gene TRBV14 combines with J gene TRBJ2-3, with D maybe TRBD2 (7 bases). This CDR3 has 19 amino acids. Germline CDR1 SGHDN, CDR2 FVKESK. Trimming took 2 bases from V and 2 from J, leaving 23 bases between them. The chain's CDR3 is CASSQPLGGKGDTTDTQYF. The CDR3 DNA follows: TGTGCCAGCAGCCAACCCCTCGGGGGGAAGGGGGATACCACAGATACGCAGTATTTT.

CDR3 DNA: TGTGCCAGCAGCGCCACAGGGGGCCTTGGCTACACCTTC. Translation gives CASSATGGLGYTF. The chain couples TRBV7-6 to TRBJ1-2; 9 bases map to TRBD1. From germline, CDR1 is SGHVS and CDR2 FNYEAQ. The CDR3 spans 13 residues. Trimming at V came to 5 bases and at J to 7 bases, leaving 5 bases not matched to a gene.

This chain links TRBV6-4 with TRBJ2-3; 7 positions match TRBD1. Germline assignment: CDR1 MRHNA and CDR2 SNTAGT. The CDR3 is made up of 13 amino acids. V lost 5 bases to trimming and J lost 6 bases; unmatched junction nucleotides: 5. The CDR3 here is CASSRTGADTQYF. The DNA of the CDR3 is TGTGCCAGCAGTCGGACAGGCGCCGATACGCAGTATTTT.

The chain links TRBV11-1 to TRBJ1-1, with 7 bases identical to TRBD1. V dropped 6 bases and J dropped 1; count of bases not matched to a gene: 2. The CDR3 spans 13 residues. Germline-derived CDR1 and CDR2 are SGHAT and FQDESV (reference sequence). The CDR3 reads CASSRTGNTEAFF. For the CDR3, the DNA is TGTGCCAGCAGTCGGACAGGGAACACTGAAGCTTTCTTT.

This chain joins TRBV7-7 and TRBJ2-5, with a possible D match to TRBD2 (6 bases). V gave up 5 bases and J gave up 0 bases, with 10 bases separating them. The CDR3 runs 14 residues. Germline values: CDR1 SSHAT, CDR2 FNYEAQ (reference sequence). CDR3 sequence: CASSPGGYQETQYF. CDR3 bases: TGTGCCAGCAGCCCCGGAGGGTACCAAGAGACCCAGTACTTC.

V usage is TRBV7-3 and J usage is TRBJ2-7; 7 bases line up with TRBD1. Germline trimming cut 4 bases from V and 2 bases from J; bases unmatched to any gene: 8. The CDR3 length is 15 residues. In germline, CDR1 is SGHTA, CDR2 FQGTGA. The CDR3 coding sequence is TGTGCCAGCAGCTCGGTGGCAGGACAGGCCTACGAGCAGTACTTC. As protein: CASSSVAGQAYEQYF.

The chain carries TRBV9 and TRBJ2-7; 7 bases fit TRBD1. V dropped 4 bases and J dropped 2; count of bases not matched to a gene: 6. CDR3 size: 14 residues. Germline V gives CDR1 SGDLS, CDR2 YYNGEE. DNA of the CDR3: TGTGCCAGCAGCTTGACAGGGTCTCCCTACGAGCAGTACTTC. Amino acids: CASSLTGSPYEQYF.

The chain joins TRBV7-2 to TRBJ1-5, with D unresolved. Trimming took 4 bases from V and 9 from J, leaving 10 bases between them. This CDR3 region has 12 residues. The V gene's germline CDR1 is SGHTA and CDR2 FQGNSA. This CDR3 reads CASSSPGRPQHF. CDR3 DNA sequence: TGTGCCAGCAGCTCCCCCGGGAGGCCCCAGCATTTT.

The J gene is TRBJ2-1, the V gene TRBV7-6; maybe TRBD1 (6 bases). The CDR3 loop spans 14 amino acids. Germline values: CDR1 SGHVS, CDR2 FNYEAQ. Trimming left V 5 bases short and J 10 bases short, with 18 bases between. CDR3 sequence: CASSGQRRSSEQFF. The CDR3 DNA is TGTGCCAGCAGCGGACAGCGGAGATCATCCGAGCAGTTCTTC.